This TCR beta chain was captured in a study of long-term antiretroviral therapy in people with HIV. Trimming took off 2 bases at V and 5 bases at J, with 12 bases between the two ends. This CDR3 spans 13 amino acids. Per germline, CDR1 GTSNPN and CDR2 SVGIG (reference sequence). As to this clone: Its antigen is currently unknown.

Sequencing relied on immunoSEQ assay v3.0, run at survey level. Target depth was roughly 40,000-50,000 T-cell genomes per sample. TCRdb's table, derived via immunoSEQ multiplex PCR, lists solely in-frame clones and lacks some. The sample records roughly 25,000 clones, roughly four fifths being singletons. Study findings and constraints: Spans of CDR3 length were tighter for HIV repertoires than for controls.

Cryopreserved PBMC, at about 0.95-10 million per sample, were present before DNA extraction. J is TRBJ1-1 and V is TRBV30; no firm D call. Sequenced material: unsorted PBMCs, taken 0.7 years before starting antiretroviral therapy. This TCR was sampled from a man aged 25 to 45 with HIV. CDR3 bases: TGTGCCTGGAGTCACGGATCTGGGACTGAAGCTTTCTTT. This codes for CAWSHGSGTEAFF. Full variable domain (outside the CDR3, taken from reference TRBV30 and TRBJ1-1): SQTIHQWPATLVQPVGSPLSLECTVEGTSNPNLYWYRQAAGRGLQLLFYSVGIGQISSEVPQNLSASRPQDRQFILSSKKLLLSDSGFYLCAWSHGSGTEAFFGQGTRLTVV.